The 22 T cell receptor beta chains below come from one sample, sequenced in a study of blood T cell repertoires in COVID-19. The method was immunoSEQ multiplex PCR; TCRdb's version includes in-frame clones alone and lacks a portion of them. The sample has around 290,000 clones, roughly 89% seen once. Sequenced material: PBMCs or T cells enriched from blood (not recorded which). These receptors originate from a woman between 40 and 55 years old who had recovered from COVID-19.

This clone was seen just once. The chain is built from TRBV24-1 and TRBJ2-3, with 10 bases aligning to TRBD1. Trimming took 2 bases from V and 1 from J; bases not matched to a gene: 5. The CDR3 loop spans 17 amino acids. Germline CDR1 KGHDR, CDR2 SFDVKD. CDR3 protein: CATSDSGTGARTDTQYF. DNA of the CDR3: TGTGCCACCAGTGATTCCGGGACAGGGGCCCGCACAGATACGCAGTATTTT.

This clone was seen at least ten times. The CDR3 DNA follows: TGTGCCAGCAGTTTCGACAGACGAACTGAAGCTTTCTTT. This gives the protein CASSFDRRTEAFF. The V and J genes are TRBV6-5 and TRBJ1-1, with a tentative D call TRBD1 (5 bases). Trimming removed 4 bases from V and 5 bases from J, with 11 bases in between. The CDR3 loop spans 13 amino acids. Germline lookup yields CDR1 MNHEY and CDR2 SVGAGI.

DNA for the CDR3: TGTGCCAGCAGTCTTGACAGGGACTCCTACAATGAGCAGTTCTTC. It translates to CASSLDRDSYNEQFF. The rearrangement joins TRBV3-1 (or the pseudogene TRBV3-2) to TRBJ2-1, with TRBD1 matching over 7 bases. This CDR3 region has 15 residues. Trimming removed 6 bases from V and 0 bases from J; junction bases left unmatched: 5. Germline CDR1 is LGHDT and CDR2 is YNNKEL (reference sequence).

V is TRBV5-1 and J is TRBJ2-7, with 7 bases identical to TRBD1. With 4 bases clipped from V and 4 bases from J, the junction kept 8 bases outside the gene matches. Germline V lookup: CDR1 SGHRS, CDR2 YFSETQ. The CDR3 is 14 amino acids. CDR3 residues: CASSRDSTSYEQYF. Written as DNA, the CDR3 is TGCGCCAGCAGCCGGGACAGCACCAGTTACGAGCAGTACTTC.

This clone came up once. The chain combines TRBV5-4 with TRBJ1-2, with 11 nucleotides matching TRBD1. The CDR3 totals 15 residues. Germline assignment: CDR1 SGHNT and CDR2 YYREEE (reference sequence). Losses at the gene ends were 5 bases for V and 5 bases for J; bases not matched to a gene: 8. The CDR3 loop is CASRPGTGGNYGYTF. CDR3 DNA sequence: TGTGCCAGCAGACCCGGGACAGGGGGAAATTATGGCTACACCTTC.

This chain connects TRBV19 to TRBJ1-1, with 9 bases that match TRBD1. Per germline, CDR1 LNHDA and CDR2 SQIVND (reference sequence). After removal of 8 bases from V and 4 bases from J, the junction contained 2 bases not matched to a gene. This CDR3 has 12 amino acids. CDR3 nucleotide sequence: TGTGCCAGTGGGGACAGGGTCACTGAAGCTTTCTTT. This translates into CASGDRVTEAFF.

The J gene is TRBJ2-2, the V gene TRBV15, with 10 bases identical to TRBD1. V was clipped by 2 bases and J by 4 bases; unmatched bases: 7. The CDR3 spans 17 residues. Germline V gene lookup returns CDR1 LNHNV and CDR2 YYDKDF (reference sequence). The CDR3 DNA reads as TGTGCCACCAGCAGATTTTTCGGACAGGGGGGCACCGGGGAGCTGTTTTTT. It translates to CATSRFFGQGGTGELFF. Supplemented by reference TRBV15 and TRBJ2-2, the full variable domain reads DAMVIQNPRYQVTQFGKPVTLSCSQTLNHNVMYWYQQKSSQAPKLLFHYYDKDFNNEADTPDNFQSRRPNTSFCFLDIRSPGLGDTAMYLCATSRFFGQGGTGELFFGEGSRLTVL.

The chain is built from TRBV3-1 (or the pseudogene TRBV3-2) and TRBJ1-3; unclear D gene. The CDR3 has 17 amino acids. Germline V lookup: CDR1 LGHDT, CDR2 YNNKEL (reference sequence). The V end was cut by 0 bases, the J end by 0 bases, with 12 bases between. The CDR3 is CASSQDGRRGSGNTIYF. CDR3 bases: TGTGCCAGCAGCCAAGACGGCCGGAGAGGCTCTGGAAACACCATATATTTT.

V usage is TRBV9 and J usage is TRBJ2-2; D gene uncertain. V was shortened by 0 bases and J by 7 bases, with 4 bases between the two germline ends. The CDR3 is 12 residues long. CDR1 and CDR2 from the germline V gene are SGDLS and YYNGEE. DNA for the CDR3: TGTGCCAGCAGCGTAGACGGCGGGGAGCTGTTTTTT. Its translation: CASSVDGGELFF.

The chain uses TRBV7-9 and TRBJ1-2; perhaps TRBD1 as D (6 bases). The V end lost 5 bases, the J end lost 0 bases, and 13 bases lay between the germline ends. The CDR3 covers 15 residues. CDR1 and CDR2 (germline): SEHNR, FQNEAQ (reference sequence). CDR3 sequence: CASSQDRSSNYGYTF. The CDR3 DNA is TGTGCCAGCAGCCAAGACAGGTCCTCTAACTATGGCTACACCTTC. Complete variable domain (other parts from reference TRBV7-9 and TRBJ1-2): DTGVSQNPRHKITKRGQNVTFRCDPISEHNRLYWYRQTLGQGPEFLTYFQNEAQLEKSRLLSDRFSAERPKGSFSTLEIQRTEQGDSAMYLCASSQDRSSNYGYTFGSGTRLTVV.

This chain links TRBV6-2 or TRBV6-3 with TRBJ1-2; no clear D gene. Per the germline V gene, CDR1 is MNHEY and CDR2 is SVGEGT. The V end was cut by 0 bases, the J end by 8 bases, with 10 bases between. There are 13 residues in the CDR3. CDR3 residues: CASSYSPLKGYTF. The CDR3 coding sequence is TGTGCCAGCAGTTACTCTCCTTTAAAAGGCTACACCTTC.

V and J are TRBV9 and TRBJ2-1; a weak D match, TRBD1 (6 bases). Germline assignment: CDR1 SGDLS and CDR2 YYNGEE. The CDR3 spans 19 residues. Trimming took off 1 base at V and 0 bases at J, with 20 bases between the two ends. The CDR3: CASSVRKPEGQSSYNEQFF. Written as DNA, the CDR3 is TGTGCCAGCAGCGTACGAAAACCCGAGGGACAAAGCTCCTACAATGAGCAGTTCTTC.

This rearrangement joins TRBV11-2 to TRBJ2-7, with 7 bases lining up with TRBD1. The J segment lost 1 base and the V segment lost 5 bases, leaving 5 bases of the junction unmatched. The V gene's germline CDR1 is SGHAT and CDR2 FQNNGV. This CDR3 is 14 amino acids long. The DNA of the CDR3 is TGTGCCAGCAGCCCCCGGGACAGTTCCTACGAGCAGTACTTC. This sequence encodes CASSPRDSSYEQYF.

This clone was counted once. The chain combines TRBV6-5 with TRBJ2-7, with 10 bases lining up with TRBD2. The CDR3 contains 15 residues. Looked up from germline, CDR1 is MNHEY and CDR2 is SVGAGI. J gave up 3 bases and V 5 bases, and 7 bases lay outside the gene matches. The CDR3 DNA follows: TGTGCCAGCAGTCGGACTAGCGGCGGTTACTACGAGCAGTACTTC. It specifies CASSRTSGGYYEQYF.

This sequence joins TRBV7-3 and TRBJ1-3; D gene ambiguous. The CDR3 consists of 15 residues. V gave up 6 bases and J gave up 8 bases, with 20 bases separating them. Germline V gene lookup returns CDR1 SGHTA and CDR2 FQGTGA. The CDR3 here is CASRLRGGIVDTIYF. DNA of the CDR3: TGTGCCAGCAGGCTTCGGGGAGGGATCGTGGACACCATATATTTT.

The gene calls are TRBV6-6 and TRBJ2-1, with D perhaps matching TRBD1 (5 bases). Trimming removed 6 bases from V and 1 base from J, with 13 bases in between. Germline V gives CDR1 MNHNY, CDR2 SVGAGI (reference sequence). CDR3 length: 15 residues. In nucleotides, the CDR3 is TGTGCCAGCAGAGACGGGCAGGGTTCCTACAATGAGCAGTTCTTC. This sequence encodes CASRDGQGSYNEQFF.

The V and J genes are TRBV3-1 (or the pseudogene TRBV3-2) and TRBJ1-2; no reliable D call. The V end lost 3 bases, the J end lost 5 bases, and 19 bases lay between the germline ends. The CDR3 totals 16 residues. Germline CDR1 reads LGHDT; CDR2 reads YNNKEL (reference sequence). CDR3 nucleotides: TGTGCCAGCAGCCAGAGAACTAGTCCGTCTTCTTATGGCTACACCTTC. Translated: CASSQRTSPSSYGYTF.

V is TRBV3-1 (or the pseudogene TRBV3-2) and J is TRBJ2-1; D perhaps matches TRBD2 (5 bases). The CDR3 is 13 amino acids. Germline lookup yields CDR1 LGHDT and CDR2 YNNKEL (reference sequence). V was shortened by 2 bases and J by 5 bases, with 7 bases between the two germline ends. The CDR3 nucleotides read TGTGCCAGCAGCCAACGGACTGACAATGAGCAGTTCTTC. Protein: CASSQRTDNEQFF.

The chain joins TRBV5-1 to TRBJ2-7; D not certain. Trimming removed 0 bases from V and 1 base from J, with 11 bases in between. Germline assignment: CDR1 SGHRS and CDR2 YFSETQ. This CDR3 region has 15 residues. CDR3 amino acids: CASSLAGSSSYEQYF. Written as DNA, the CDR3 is TGCGCCAGCAGCTTGGCCGGGTCCTCATCCTACGAGCAGTACTTC.

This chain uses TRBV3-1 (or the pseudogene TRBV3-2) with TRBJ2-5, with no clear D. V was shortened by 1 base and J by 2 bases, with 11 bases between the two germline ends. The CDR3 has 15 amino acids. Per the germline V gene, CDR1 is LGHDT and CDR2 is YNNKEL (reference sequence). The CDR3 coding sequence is TGTGCCAGCAGCCAAGGACTCCGGCTACAAGAGACCCAGTACTTC. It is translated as CASSQGLRLQETQYF.

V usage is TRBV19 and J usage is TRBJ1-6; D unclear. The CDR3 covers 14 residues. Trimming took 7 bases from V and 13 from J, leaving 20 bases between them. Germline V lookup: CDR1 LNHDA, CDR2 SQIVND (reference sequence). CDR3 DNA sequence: TGTGCCAGTAAACAAAACAGTTTACTCTTGCCCCTCCACTTT. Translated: CASKQNSLLLPLHF.

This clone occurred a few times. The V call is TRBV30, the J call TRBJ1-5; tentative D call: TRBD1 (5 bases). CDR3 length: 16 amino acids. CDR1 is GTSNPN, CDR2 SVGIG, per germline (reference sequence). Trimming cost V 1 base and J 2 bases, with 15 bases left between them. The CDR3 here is CAWSDPPGGGNQPQHF. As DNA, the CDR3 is TGTGCCTGGAGTGATCCCCCTGGGGGGGGCAATCAGCCCCAGCATTTT.